This is a list of T cell receptor beta chains from one sample in a study of identifying expanded T cells in peripheral blood. Libraries were prepared by immunoSEQ multiplex PCR; TCRdb keeps only in-frame clonotypes and omits some of them. The sample yields around 130,000 clones, about 88% seen once. What was sequenced was blood. The receptors come from a person aged 18-69 years in good health. Each CDR3 is given with its conserved first and last residue. The D gene is left open where the match is weak. Only some rows state a clone size, as once, few, many or a class for expanded clones.

J gene	V gene	D gene	clone size	CDR3 protein
TRBJ1-2	TRBV6-4	.	few	CASSVGGAGGYTF
TRBJ1-5	TRBV27	TRBD1	.	CASRSQGAGQPQHF
TRBJ1-2	TRBV6-4	.	.	CASSDAKGGKGGETSFGYGYTF
TRBJ1-2	TRBV7-9	.	.	CASSLDRSGYTF
TRBJ2-1	TRBV7-6	TRBD2	.	CASSLSPAGGGHEQFF
TRBJ2-7	TRBV5-6	.	.	CASSLSGNEQYF
TRBJ2-5	TRBV7-2	.	.	CASSLPLETQYF
TRBJ2-1	TRBV6-6	.	.	CASGGNEQFF
TRBJ2-2	TRBV11-2	TRBD1	.	CASRPGQGSTGELFF
TRBJ2-2	TRBV5-1	.	.	CASSAVRNANTGELFF
TRBJ1-4	TRBV4-3	.	few	CASSQDLGVEKLFF
TRBJ2-7	TRBV30	.	.	CAWMKGVSYEQYF